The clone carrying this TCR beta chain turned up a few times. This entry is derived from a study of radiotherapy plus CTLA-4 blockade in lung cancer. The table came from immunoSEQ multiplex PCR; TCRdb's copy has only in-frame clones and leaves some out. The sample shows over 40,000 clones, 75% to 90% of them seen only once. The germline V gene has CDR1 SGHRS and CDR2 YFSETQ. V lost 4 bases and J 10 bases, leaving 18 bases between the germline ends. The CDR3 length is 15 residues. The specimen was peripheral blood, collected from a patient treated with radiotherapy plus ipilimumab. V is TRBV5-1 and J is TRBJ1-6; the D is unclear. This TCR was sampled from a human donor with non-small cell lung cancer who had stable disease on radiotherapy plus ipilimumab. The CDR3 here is CASSPARLEDSPLHF. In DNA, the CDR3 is TGCGCCAGCAGCCCCGCCAGACTGGAGGACTCACCCCTCCACTTT.